This T cell receptor beta chain was captured in a study of T cells in Graves' hyperthyroidism and ophthalmopathy. Authors of the study amplified TCR beta CDR3 regions from RNA transcripts. The HTBI set primed first-round TCR CDR3 RT-PCR. TCRdb analysed the multiplex PCR reads with MiXCR anew, one entry per CDR3 protein. The sample has some 600,000 distinct CDR3 sequences, about 14% seen once. Sequencing was carried out using blood. The source is a woman younger than 45 with Graves' hyperthyroidism that later progressed to Graves' ophthalmopathy.

In DNA form, the CDR3 reads TGCGCCAGCAGCCAGCGGGAGCCTAGCTCGGGCAAGGAGCAGTTCTTC. It yields the protein CASSQREPSSGKEQFF. This chain connects TRBV5-1 to TRBJ2-1; 8 nucleotides match TRBD2. Unmatched junction bases numbered 16, after V lost 4 bases and J lost 10 bases. CDR1 and CDR2 from the germline V gene are SGHRS and YFSETQ. The CDR3 extends over 16 amino acids.